This TCR beta chain was captured in a study of T cells in Graves' hyperthyroidism and ophthalmopathy. On the study more broadly: The blood sample was taken at first diagnosis, before treatment began. Study results and caveats: Most clonotypes expanded in thyroid above 0.001 were likewise present in blood.

RNA transcripts yielded amplified TCR beta CDR3 regions. During a first-round RT-PCR of the TCR CDR3, the HTBI primer set was used. TCRdb used MiXCR to reprocess the multiplex PCR reads, holding one entry per CDR3 protein. The sample carries about 610,000 distinct CDR3 sequences, roughly 14% recorded once. The germline gives CDR1 MNHEY, CDR2 SMNVEV (reference sequence). The CDR3 contains 13 residues. Deletions cut 2 bases from V and 8 bases from J, with 12 bases between. Individuals with ophthalmopathy presented a Clinical Activity Score of at least 3, a NOSPECS grade of at least 4 and a duration under 3 months. For the diagnoses, clinical symptoms, serum thyroxine and TRAb, thyroid ultrasound and orbital computed tomography were used. This clonotype was recorded at least ten times. Its target is unknown.

The J gene is TRBJ1-2, the V gene TRBV27; D is uncertain. Sequenced sample: blood. The sequence was collected from a woman aged 40 to 50 with Graves' ophthalmopathy. CDR3 sequence: CASSLHSPGGYTF. In DNA form, the CDR3 reads TGTGCCAGCAGTTTACACAGCCCGGGGGGCTACACCTTC.